The present entry profiles one T cell receptor beta chain with its context. The data were taken from a study of CD8 T cells in Susac syndrome. RNA amounts of roughly 0.5 to 1 ug underwent reverse transcription with random hexamers. A multiplex approach, immunoSEQ multiplex PCR, amplified TCR beta CDR3 across 54 Vbeta and 13 Jbeta. TCRdb processed the immunoSEQ multiplex PCR reads anew with MiXCR; each CDR3 protein has one entry. This sample yields 110,000 or so distinct CDR3 sequences, of which around 90% are seen a single time; about 0.15% belongs to the top ten. The CDR3 is 12 amino acids. Trimming removed 4 bases at V and 6 bases at J, with 7 bases between. Germline loops: CDR1 LGHDT, CDR2 YNNKEL (reference sequence).

This receptor was identified in a human donor in good health. This chain joins TRBV3-1 and TRBJ2-1; D not certain. Input material: CD4+ T cells from PBMCs. CDR3 coding DNA: TGTGCCAGCAGCCCCCGCCCCAATGAGCAGTTCTTC. It translates to CASSPRPNEQFF.